This passage covers 21 T cell receptor beta chains from one sample sequenced in a study of a mutant IDH1 vaccine in newly diagnosed glioma (TCRdb year 2021). Libraries were constructed by the immunoSEQ multiplex PCR assay. This is the immuneACCESS table as TCRdb keeps it, with only in-frame sequences that have V and J called. A part of the clones is gone; compared with another copy, unresolved V genes explain less than half, and the rest is unexplained. Here the sample has some 40,000 clones; under 90% occur a single time. The ten largest clones take up about 15% of the sample. The time point label for this specimen denotes: week 11, during vaccination. Every vaccine dose consisted of 300 ug of a 20-mer mutant IDH1 peptide in Montanide, administered subcutaneously together with topical imiquimod. Which antigens these TCRs recognize remains unknown. The material sequenced was peripheral blood mononuclear cells (PBMCs), taken from a glioma patient whose treatment included an IDH1 peptide vaccine. The source of these receptors is a woman in her thirties with glioma. Some clones in this sample may be carry-over from other donors' samples.

This chain uses TRBV7-2 with TRBJ1-1; 9 bases are a match to TRBD1. The germline V gene has CDR1 SGHTA and CDR2 FQGNSA. Trimming cost V 5 bases and J 2 bases; bases outside gene matches: 3. CDR3 length equals 14 residues. The CDR3 protein is CASSPGQGNTEAFF. The CDR3 DNA sequence: TGTGCCAGCAGCCCGGGACAGGGAAACACTGAAGCTTTCTTT. Drawing the rest from reference TRBV7-2 and TRBJ1-1, the complete variable domain is GAGVSQSPSNKVTEKGKDVELRCDPISGHTALYWYRQSLGQGLEFLIYFQGNSAPDKSGLPSDRFSAERTGGSVSTLTIQRTQQEDSAVYLCASSPGQGNTEAFFGQGTRLTVV.

This clone was counted a few times. This rearrangement joins TRBV6-4 to TRBJ1-1, with D uncertain. The CDR3 sequence is 14 residues long. Germline V lookup: CDR1 MRHNA, CDR2 SNTAGT. The V and J ends lost 6 bases and 5 bases respectively, with 16 bases between them. CDR3 loop: CASRGGIGFTEAFF. In nucleotides, the CDR3 is TGTGCCAGCAGGGGAGGGATAGGATTTACTGAAGCTTTCTTT.

This chain uses TRBV20-1 with TRBJ2-1; D is uncertain. This CDR3 has 11 amino acids. The germline V gene has CDR1 DFQATT and CDR2 SNEGSKA (reference sequence). Trimming left V 1 base short and J 11 bases short, with 9 bases between. CDR3 sequence: CSARGPRKQFF. CDR3 bases: TGCAGTGCTAGAGGCCCCCGAAAGCAGTTCTTC.

The rearrangement joins TRBV29-1 to TRBJ2-7; TRBD1 matches 9 bases. Germline lookup yields CDR1 SQVTM and CDR2 ANQGSEA. The ends lost 7 bases at V and 6 bases at J; junction bases unmatched: 13. The CDR3 length is 14 residues. CDR3 sequence reads: CSAETGQGVGEQYF. In DNA, the CDR3 is TGCAGCGCTGAGACGGGACAGGGAGTTGGCGAGCAGTACTTC.

V gene TRBV4-2 combines with J gene TRBJ2-2; TRBD2 agrees at 8 bases. The CDR3 contains 21 residues. The V segment lost 4 bases and the J segment 7 bases; nucleotides outside the gene matches: 26. Germline CDR1 LGHNA, CDR2 YNFKEQ. CDR3 loop: CASSPKGAGKGSSGRGGELFF. CDR3 DNA: TGTGCCAGCAGCCCTAAAGGTGCAGGGAAGGGATCAAGCGGGAGAGGCGGGGAGCTGTTTTTT.

The chain has TRBV27 and TRBJ2-7, with TRBD1 identical over 8 bases. Per germline, CDR1 MNHEY and CDR2 SMNVEV (reference sequence). This CDR3 is 17 amino acids long. V lost 1 base, J lost 5 bases, and 13 bases stayed unmatched. The CDR3, as DNA: TGTGCCAGCAGTTTATGGAACCCGGGACAGGTATCCCACGAGCAGTACTTC. This encodes CASSLWNPGQVSHEQYF.

This chain joins TRBV6-5 and TRBJ1-1; D perhaps matches TRBD1 (5 bases). V was cut by 6 bases and J by 12 bases, with 14 bases left in between. There are 11 residues in the CDR3. Germline-derived CDR1 and CDR2 are MNHEY and SVGAGI. CDR3 in amino acids: CASSAGPMTFF. CDR3 sequence (DNA): TGTGCCAGCAGCGCGGGACCGATGACTTTCTTT.

The chain employs TRBV28 and TRBJ1-1, with TRBD1 identical over 7 bases. Losses at the gene ends were 2 bases for V and 4 bases for J; bases not matched to a gene: 7. This CDR3 has 15 residues. From germline, CDR1 is MDHEN and CDR2 SYDVKM. CDR3 residues: CASSLPGQLATEAFF. For the CDR3, the DNA is TGTGCCAGCAGTTTACCGGGACAGCTGGCCACTGAAGCTTTCTTT. The variable domain in full, with the rest retrieved from reference TRBV28 and TRBJ1-1, is DVKVTQSSRYLVKRTGEKVFLECVQDMDHENMFWYRQDPGLGLRLIYFSYDVKMKEKGDIPEGYSVSREKKERFSLILESASTNQTSMYLCASSLPGQLATEAFFGQGTRLTVV.

The CDR3 bases are TGTGCCAGCAGCTTGAGGGGAGGGACCGGGGAGCTGTTTTTT. This translates into CASSLRGGTGELFF. This chain joins TRBV5-6 and TRBJ2-2, with 7 bases that match TRBD2. Germline-derived CDR1 and CDR2 are SGHDT and YYEEEE. The CDR3 is 14 amino acids. V lost 1 base, J lost 5 bases, and 2 bases stayed unmatched.

J is TRBJ2-1 and V is TRBV5-4; no definite D call. CDR3 length equals 15 residues. Germline V gene lookup returns CDR1 SGHNT and CDR2 YYREEE (reference sequence). V lost 3 bases, J lost 0 bases, and 10 bases lay in between. Here the CDR3 reads CASSSPLSSYNEQFF. The CDR3 DNA reads TGTGCCAGCAGCTCCCCCTTGAGCTCCTACAATGAGCAGTTCTTC.

The chain has TRBV7-9 and TRBJ2-1; 12 nucleotides line up with TRBD2. CDR1 is SEHNR, CDR2 FQNEAQ, per germline (reference sequence). With 5 bases clipped from V and 8 bases from J, the junction kept 7 bases outside the gene matches. The CDR3 sequence is 15 residues long. The CDR3 coding sequence is TGTGCCAGCAGCGGGACTAGCGGGCTTAGGGATGAGCAGTTCTTC. It is translated as CASSGTSGLRDEQFF.

This sequence joins TRBV6-5 and TRBJ2-6; the match to TRBD2 covers 7 bases. The CDR3 sequence is 14 residues long. Trimming took 8 bases from V and 4 from J; bases not matched to a gene: 5. From germline, CDR1 is MNHEY and CDR2 SVGAGI. The CDR3 nucleotides read TGTGCCAGCGCGGCGGGGGTCGGGGCCAACGTCCTGACTTTC. Its protein product is CASAAGVGANVLTF.

The chain has TRBV9 and TRBJ2-7; TRBD1 aligns across 10 bases. Looked up from germline, CDR1 is SGDLS and CDR2 is YYNGEE. The CDR3 has 14 amino acids. V lost 4 bases, J lost 6 bases, and 7 bases stayed unmatched. The CDR3 nucleotides are TGTGCCAGCAGCCTCGGGACAGGGGACGGCGAGCAGTACTTC. This encodes CASSLGTGDGEQYF.

The chain employs TRBV4-1 and TRBJ1-2, with no clear D. This CDR3 is built from 16 residues. V lost 4 bases and J lost 0, with 15 bases in between. Germline V gives CDR1 MGHRA, CDR2 YSYEKL. The CDR3 DNA reads TGCGCCAGCAGCCTCCGACCGACCCAAGCTAACTATGGCTACACCTTC. Translating it yields CASSLRPTQANYGYTF.

The chain employs TRBV6-6 and TRBJ2-3; TRBD2 might be the D (5 bases). The germline gives CDR1 MNHNY, CDR2 SVGAGI (reference sequence). V gave up 5 bases and J gave up 1 base, with 7 bases separating them. The CDR3 is 13 residues long. This chain's CDR3 is CASSTRGTDTQYF. CDR3 in DNA: TGTGCCAGCAGTACGCGGGGCACAGATACGCAGTATTTT.

The V call is TRBV19, the J call TRBJ2-2; 7 positions match TRBD1. Germline V gene lookup returns CDR1 LNHDA and CDR2 SQIVND (reference sequence). The length of the CDR3 is 15 residues. Germline trimming cut 5 bases from V and 1 base from J; bases unmatched to any gene: 4. The CDR3: CASSLQGMNTGELFF. The CDR3 region has the DNA TGTGCCAGTAGTTTACAGGGGATGAACACCGGGGAGCTGTTTTTT.

V gene TRBV18 combines with J gene TRBJ1-1; unclear D gene. Per the germline V gene, CDR1 is KGHSH and CDR2 is LQKENI. V lost 4 bases, J lost 1 base, and 10 bases lay in between. The CDR3 contains 14 residues. CDR3 sequence: CASSQTAENTEAFF. The CDR3 region has the DNA TGTGCCAGCTCACAAACTGCGGAGAACACTGAAGCTTTCTTT.

This clone was counted a few times. The chain joins TRBV28 to TRBJ1-2; tentative D call: TRBD1 (6 bases). The CDR3 is 13 residues long. CDR1 and CDR2 (germline): MDHEN, SYDVKM. V shed 5 bases and J shed 5 bases, with 12 bases lying between them. This CDR3 reads CASSTGKEYGYTF. DNA of the CDR3: TGTGCCAGCAGTACAGGGAAGGAGTATGGCTACACCTTC.

This clone was observed a single time. The V gene is TRBV19, the J gene TRBJ1-1, with D tentatively TRBD1 (6 bases). Trimming removed 7 bases from V and 8 bases from J, with 17 bases in between. There are 13 residues in the CDR3. Germline V gene sequence: CDR1 LNHDA, CDR2 SQIVND (reference sequence). CDR3 coding DNA: TGTGCCAGTACCCCGGGGAGGGGGAACGAAGCTTTCTTT. Its translation: CASTPGRGNEAFF.

The CDR3 DNA follows: TGCGCCAGCAGCCAAGGCGACCCATATGATGGCAATCAGCCCCAGCATTTT. Translation gives CASSQGDPYDGNQPQHF. The rearrangement links TRBV4-1 to TRBJ1-5, with no clear D. CDR1 and CDR2 from the germline V gene are MGHRA and YSYEKL. The germline V and J ends were trimmed by 1 base and 2 bases, with 15 bases remaining between them. The CDR3 totals 17 residues.

The chain links TRBV5-8 to TRBJ1-1, with D possibly matching TRBD1 (6 bases). Trimming pared 4 bases from V and 11 bases from J, leaving 15 bases between. There are 12 residues in the CDR3. The germline CDR1 and CDR2 sequences are SGHTS and YDEGEE. The chain's CDR3 is CASSGRDKSAFF. The CDR3 nucleotides are TGTGCCAGCAGCGGCCGGGACAAGTCGGCTTTCTTT.